This T cell receptor beta chain was captured in a study of vaccination and CD4 T cells after COVID-19 (dated by TCRdb to between 2020 and 2023). Some background on the complete study: SARS-CoV-2 positivity had been established in the convalescent patients by nasal swab PCR, and mild disease was recorded in roughly 9 of these patients and severe disease in one. In the convalescent cohort there were six males and four females, among whom were two Hispanic individuals, seven Caucasians, two Asians and one multiracial person. Two doses of either the Pfizer-BioNTech BNT162b2 vaccine (n=8) or the Moderna mRNA-1273 vaccine (n=2) were administered to participants. Post-COVID blood samples were collected from convalescent patients a median of around 100 days after diagnosis, with a range of about 30 to 180 days. The time from the second vaccine dose to post-vaccine blood sampling had a median of around 72 days and ranged from about 14 to 241 days. Overlapping spike peptide pools from SARS-CoV-2 and from the common cold coronaviruses HCoV-NL63, HCoV-OC43 and HCoV-229E were used as culture stimuli. In control cultures, a CEFX viral epitope pool was used as positive control, an HIV-1 Nef peptide pool was used as negative control, or no peptide was added. The spike-specific CD4+ TCR repertoire was compared before and after mRNA vaccination in over nine COVID-19 convalescent patients and a few infection-naive healthy vaccine recipients.

On this clonotype: The antigen it recognizes is unknown. No much larger clonotype is one base removed from it; base qualities were not supplied.

General findings and caveats noted by the study authors: In convalescent patients, a median roughly 83% of post-vaccine SARS-CoV-2-reactive clones were detected only after vaccination, and vaccine-specific priming was suggested by this finding. Of the vaccine-specific clones found in convalescent patients, nearly all (304 of 307) were mono-reactive for SARS-CoV-2 spike instead of being cross-reactive with common cold coronaviruses. Relatively few convalescent patients were included in the study, and early timepoints after natural infection were not analyzed. The median number of SARS-CoV-2-reactive clonotypes rose from 21 after infection to 38 after vaccination, but the change was not significant.

Read against the paper, the sample's treatment or condition label means: approximately nine-day PBMC culture with coronavirus spike peptide pools or control peptides (ViraFEST assay). The ViraFEST assay was used in the study, in which antigen-specific T cells were expanded with peptide pools and expanded clonotypes were subsequently identified by TCR sequencing. The convalescent patients' positive SARS-CoV-2 PCR tests were from March to December 2020, which was before the Alpha, Beta and Delta variants emerged in the United States. More than 1.5 million PBMCs per well were cultured in IMDM with roughly 5% human AB serum and about 9.7 IU/ml IL-2, plus 10 ug/ml peptide pools. Half of the culture medium was replaced with fresh IL-2-containing medium on days 3 and 7. Once the cells had been in culture for less than 12 days, the EasySep CD4+ T cell isolation kit was used to isolate CD4+ T cells by negative selection. PBMCs were separated from whole blood using Ficoll-Paque Plus gradient centrifugation and then either used fresh or cryopreserved at -140C. In general, triplicate wells were set up for every culture condition.

The library relied on PCR. DNA from cultured CD4+ T cells was subjected to TCR sequencing with the Oncomine TCR Beta short-read assay at the Johns Hopkins FTIC core. The QIAamp micro DNA kit was used to extract genomic DNA from the cultured CD4+ T cells. Oncomine TCR Beta libraries from cultured CD4+ T cells were pooled using unique dual indexes and sequenced on an Illumina iSeq 100. As for the original processing: Non-productive sequences were removed, and CDR3s that did not start with C, did not end with F or W, or were shorter than 7 amino acids were discarded. The MANAFEST web application identified antigen-specific clonotypes by comparing peptide-stimulated wells against reference wells and other culture wells. Positive clones required FDR below 0.05, an odds ratio above 5, and productive frequency above 0.1% in at least two of three replicate wells. A clonotype was classed as cross-reactive if the clonotype showed significant expansion both in SARS-CoV-2 spike wells and in at least one common cold coronavirus spike condition. Similarity between CDR3 sequences was evaluated in R version 3.6.1 using Levenshtein distances (stringdist) and unrooted phylogenetic trees (ape). TCRdb reprocessed the public reads (quality trimming at Q25 with fastp, clone calling with MiXCR) and kept in-frame beta chains. CDR3 protein duplicates are merged, each entry listing the most common genes and DNA. TCRdb's processing, not the study's, gives the V and J calls here. The table for this sample lists about 11,000 distinct CDR3 sequences; 76% of them were counted only once. The ten largest account for approximately 10% of the sample.

The CDR3 contains 14 residues, cysteine and phenylalanine counted. Only CDR3 DNA remains: 42 bases, in frame from the first base. From V the trimming removes 8 bases and from J it removes 1 base, while the gene matches leave 3 bases of the junction unaccounted for. CDR1 and CDR2 are read off the germline V gene as MNHNS and SASEGT. The sequence is built from TRBV6-1 and TRBJ2-2, with 8 bases in between that match TRBD1. The clonotype was recovered from a human donor who had recovered from COVID-19. The source material was CD4+ T cells from blood, cultured in vitro. In nucleotides, the sequence is TGTGCCAGCCGACAGGGGCGGAACACCGGGGAGCTGTTTTTT. It translates to CASRQGRNTGELFF.